This TCR beta chain was profiled in a study of blood T cells in healthy people across ages. A second PCR of about 6 to 12 cycles used a sample-barcoded 5' primer and a J-beta primer mix. TCRdb re-derived calls from the 5' RACE reads in MiXCR, one entry per CDR3 protein. The table has hundreds of thousands of distinct CDR3 sequences, around 28% seen once; the top ten hold 17%. The CDR3 sequence is 15 residues long. V lost 4 bases to trimming and J lost 10 bases; unmatched junction nucleotides: 15. Germline lookup yields CDR1 LGHDT and CDR2 YNNKEL (reference sequence). The table lists this clonotype with a few counts.

The TCR originated in a woman aged 80 or older in good health. The chain is built from TRBV3-1 and TRBJ1-1; 7 bases map to TRBD1. The specimen was blood. CDR3 in amino acids: CASSPAGTAGVSAFF. CDR3 bases: TGTGCCAGCAGCCCTGCCGGGACAGCGGGAGTATCAGCTTTCTTT.